The 24 T cell receptor beta chains given below trace back to one sample, sequenced in a study of immune evolution from preneoplasia to lung adenocarcinoma. Produced via immunoSEQ multiplex PCR; TCRdb's table is partial and in-frame only. The repertoire holds a few thousand clones, roughly 85% seen once, with around 4.2% in the top ten. The sample taken for sequencing was FFPE minimally invasive lung adenocarcinoma tissue. Every receptor here comes from a person between 60 and 79 years old with lung adenocarcinoma.

The chain links TRBV7-9 to TRBJ2-1; 9 bases are shared with TRBD2. CDR1 and CDR2 from the germline V gene are SEHNR and FQNEAQ (reference sequence). J gave up 9 bases and V 8 bases, and 20 bases lay outside the gene matches. The CDR3 sequence is 17 residues long. CDR3 residues: CASLSSGRGGLLAEQFF. CDR3 sequence (DNA): TGTGCCAGCCTCTCGTCCGGGCGGGGGGGTCTATTGGCTGAGCAGTTCTTC.

The genes are TRBV5-1 and TRBJ2-2, with D perhaps TRBD2 (5 bases). Germline lookup yields CDR1 SGHRS and CDR2 YFSETQ. The CDR3 contains 14 residues. Trimming removed 0 bases from V and 4 bases from J, with 7 bases in between. DNA of the CDR3: TGCGCCAGCAGCTTGGGTGGGAGCACCGGGGAGCTGTTTTTT. It yields the protein CASSLGGSTGELFF.

The chain couples TRBV4-3 to TRBJ1-5; no clear D. Germline CDR1 is LGHNA and CDR2 is YSLEER. V shed 0 bases and J shed 2 bases, with 2 bases lying between them. This CDR3 is 13 amino acids long. This CDR3 is CASSQERNQPQHF. The CDR3 coding sequence is TGCGCCAGCAGCCAAGAACGCAATCAGCCCCAGCATTTT.

The chain carries TRBV18 and TRBJ2-3; D unclear. Germline CDR1 reads KGHSH; CDR2 reads LQKENI. The CDR3 totals 16 residues. Trimming stripped 3 bases from V and 3 bases from J, with 16 bases between. CDR3 nucleotides: TGTGCCAGCTCACCTAGGAATTACCGGAGAACAGATACGCAGTATTTT. This sequence encodes CASSPRNYRRTDTQYF.

V is TRBV15 and J is TRBJ1-5; D is uncertain. CDR3 length: 13 residues. Germline V gene sequence: CDR1 LNHNV, CDR2 YYDKDF (reference sequence). Trimming pared 0 bases from V and 11 bases from J, leaving 11 bases between. For the CDR3, the DNA is TGTGCCACCAGCAGAGATCATCCCCGGTCCCAGCATTTT. Amino acids: CATSRDHPRSQHF.

There are a few counts of this clone. The rearrangement uses TRBV11-2 and TRBJ2-1; D gene unclear. The CDR3 has 11 residues. V was clipped by 1 base and J by 9 bases, with 4 bases between them. In germline, CDR1 is SGHAT, CDR2 FQNNGV. CDR3: CASSLGGEQFF. The CDR3, as DNA: TGTGCCAGCAGCTTAGGTGGTGAGCAGTTCTTC.

The CDR3 nucleotides are TGTGCCAGCAGCCTCCAGACCGGGCGGGGTGAGCAGTTCTTC. Protein product: CASSLQTGRGEQFF. The chain uses TRBV27 and TRBJ2-1; D might be TRBD2 (6 bases). Per the germline V gene, CDR1 is MNHEY and CDR2 is SMNVEV (reference sequence). This CDR3 has 14 residues. Trimming shortened V by 6 bases and J by 9 bases, and 18 bases separated the two germline ends.

This clone was found a few times. This chain joins TRBV5-4 and TRBJ2-5; no firm D call. The CDR3 runs 12 residues. V was pared by 1 base and J by 5 bases, with 6 bases between. CDR1 and CDR2 from the germline V gene are SGHNT and YYREEE (reference sequence). DNA for the CDR3: TGTGCCAGCAGCTTGTTTGCTGAGACCCAGTACTTC. Translation gives CASSLFAETQYF.

This sequence joins TRBV11-3 and TRBJ2-1; 8 bases fit TRBD2. There are 14 residues in the CDR3. Germline-derived CDR1 and CDR2 are SGHNT and YENEEA. Trimming cost V 7 bases and J 6 bases; bases outside gene matches: 8. The CDR3 sequence is CASTLAGPGNEQFF. CDR3 bases: TGTGCCAGCACCCTAGCGGGCCCAGGCAATGAGCAGTTCTTC.

This chain uses TRBV6-1 with TRBJ2-7, with D perhaps TRBD2 (7 bases). Trimming removed 6 bases from V and 6 bases from J, with 12 bases in between. This CDR3 spans 12 amino acids. Germline CDR1 and CDR2: MNHNS and SASEGT. The CDR3: CASRERGGEQYF. The CDR3 DNA reads TGTGCCAGCAGGGAGAGGGGGGGCGAGCAGTACTTC.

J is TRBJ1-5 and V is TRBV28; weak D call: TRBD1 (5 bases). Germline values: CDR1 MDHEN, CDR2 SYDVKM. The CDR3 loop spans 14 amino acids. V lost 0 bases and J 6 bases, leaving 9 bases between the germline ends. This CDR3 is CASSLWGEGQPQHF. CDR3 in DNA: TGTGCCAGCAGTTTATGGGGGGAGGGTCAGCCCCAGCATTTT.

DNA for the CDR3: TGCGCCAGCAGCCAAGATCCGGGACACACCTACGAGCAGTACTTC. This codes for CASSQDPGHTYEQYF. This sequence joins TRBV4-1 and TRBJ2-7; D possibly corresponds to TRBD1 (6 bases). CDR1 and CDR2 from the germline V gene are MGHRA and YSYEKL. V was clipped by 0 bases and J by 2 bases, with 11 bases between them. The CDR3 runs to 15 residues.

This clone turned up a few times. J is TRBJ1-1 and V is TRBV11-1; TRBD1 agrees at 11 bases. Germline CDR1 is SGHAT and CDR2 is FQDESV (reference sequence). V was clipped by 5 bases and J by 1 base; unmatched bases: 6. The CDR3 is 16 amino acids. The CDR3 reads CASSLGTGGPNTEAFF. Here the CDR3 DNA reads TGTGCCAGCAGCCTTGGGACAGGGGGACCGAACACTGAAGCTTTCTTT.

The chain employs TRBV19 and TRBJ1-1; the D is unclear. CDR3 length: 14 amino acids. Trimming took 7 bases from V and 0 from J, leaving 12 bases between them. The germline V gene encodes CDR1 LNHDA and CDR2 SQIVND (reference sequence). In DNA, the CDR3 is TGTGCCAGTACCCGGACGGGTATGAACACTGAAGCTTTCTTT. Protein sequence: CASTRTGMNTEAFF.

In DNA, the CDR3 is TGTGCCAGTAGTCCCCACACAGATGGCTACACCTTC. Its protein is CASSPHTDGYTF. This chain links TRBV19 with TRBJ1-2; no definite D call. CDR3 length equals 12 residues. With 5 bases removed from V and 6 bases from J, the gap between germline ends came to 10 bases. CDR1 is LNHDA and CDR2 is SQIVND in the germline V gene (reference sequence).

This clone was seen a single time. The chain links TRBV29-1 to TRBJ2-7; D not resolved. This CDR3 is built from 14 residues. Germline loops: CDR1 SQVTM, CDR2 ANQGSEA. The V and J ends lost 4 bases and 1 base respectively, with 14 bases between them. The CDR3 protein is CSVAFGGSSYEQYF. The CDR3, as DNA: TGCAGCGTTGCGTTTGGCGGCTCATCCTACGAGCAGTACTTC.

This chain joins TRBV30 and TRBJ2-2, with unresolved D. The CDR3 length is 14 residues. Trimming left V 3 bases short and J 4 bases short, with 12 bases between. Germline CDR1 GTSNPN, CDR2 SVGIG (reference sequence). CDR3 loop: CAWSLDPATGELFF. CDR3 coding DNA: TGTGCCTGGAGCCTTGACCCGGCCACCGGGGAGCTGTTTTTT.

V gene TRBV6-6 combines with J gene TRBJ1-1; maybe TRBD1 (6 bases). The CDR3 consists of 16 residues. With 5 bases removed from V and 1 base from J, the gap between germline ends came to 17 bases. Germline lookup yields CDR1 MNHNY and CDR2 SVGAGI (reference sequence). The CDR3 protein is CASSKSTRGRNTEAFF. The DNA for the CDR3 is TGTGCCAGCAGTAAATCGACACGGGGGCGGAACACTGAAGCTTTCTTT.

V and J are TRBV6-5 and TRBJ1-5; perhaps TRBD1 as D (6 bases). The CDR3 has 15 residues. The germline V gene encodes CDR1 MNHEY and CDR2 SVGAGI. With 6 bases removed from V and 0 bases from J, the gap between germline ends came to 12 bases. This CDR3 is CASSPQGISNQPQHF. For the CDR3, the DNA is TGTGCCAGCAGCCCTCAGGGGATTAGCAATCAGCCCCAGCATTTT.

The rearrangement uses TRBV21-1 and TRBJ1-2; the DNA was not compared with TRBD1, the D call given in the table. TRBV21-1 is designated a pseudogene. The CDR3 covers 14 residues. CDR3 bases: TGTGCCAGCAGCAAAGCGCGCAGGGTGGGGGGCTACACCTTC. Amino acid sequence: CASSKARRVGGYTF.

The V call is TRBV4-2, the J call TRBJ1-3; D gene ambiguous. Germline CDR1 reads LGHNA; CDR2 reads YNFKEQ. V was shortened by 1 base and J by 7 bases, with 8 bases between the two germline ends. This CDR3 spans 13 amino acids. The CDR3 region has the DNA TGTGCCAGCAGCCAAGTATCATTCAACACCATATATTTT. Translation gives CASSQVSFNTIYF.

The chain is built from TRBV10-1 and TRBJ2-2, with D possibly being TRBD2 (5 bases). The CDR3 is made up of 14 amino acids. The V gene lost 6 bases and the J gene lost 6 bases, with 14 bases spanning the gap. Per the germline V gene, CDR1 is WNHNN and CDR2 is SYGVQD (reference sequence). The CDR3 spells CASSQSGGPGELFF. As DNA, the CDR3 is TGCGCCAGCAGCCAGAGCGGAGGTCCCGGGGAGCTGTTTTTT.

This rearrangement joins TRBV28 to TRBJ1-1; D is perhaps TRBD1 (6 bases). Germline V CDR1 and CDR2: MDHEN, SYDVKM. The CDR3 is 14 amino acids. Trimming took off 1 base at V and 13 bases at J, with 19 bases between the two ends. CDR3 amino acids: CASSLFNPGGSGFF. The CDR3 DNA reads as TGTGCCAGCAGTTTATTCAACCCCGGGGGCTCCGGTTTCTTT.

This rearrangement joins TRBV5-1 to TRBJ2-7; 15 bases are shared with TRBD2. J was trimmed by 4 bases and V by 5 bases; bases with no gene match: 4. This CDR3 spans 15 amino acids. From germline, CDR1 is SGHRS and CDR2 YFSETQ. CDR3 amino acids: CASREGTSGGYEQYF. The CDR3 DNA reads TGCGCCAGCAGGGAAGGGACTAGCGGGGGGTACGAGCAGTACTTC. The full variable domain, with the rest looked up from reference TRBV5-1 and TRBJ2-7, is KAGVTQTPRYLIKTRGQQVTLSCSPISGHRSVSWYQQTPGQGLQFLFEYFSETQRNKGNFPGRFSGRQFSNSRSEMNVSTLELGDSALYLCASREGTSGGYEQYFGPGTRLTVT.